This T cell receptor (beta chain) emerged from a study of human T cells and chemical hapten exposure. About the study: Sensitization applied 2% DPC to approximately 2 cm by approximately 2 cm of upper inner arm skin.

This clonotype was counted between two and nine times. Its cognate antigen is unknown. The CDR3 has 15 residues. Trimming left V 0 bases short and J 6 bases short, with 14 bases between. CDR1 LGHDT and CDR2 YNNKEL come from the germline V gene (reference sequence). The time point is: patch test 1, 2 weeks after DPC sensitization. Treatment of the sample: therapeutic diphenylcyclopropenone sensitization with weekly scalp DPC. One entry per CDR3 protein, called by TCRdb with MiXCR from the RACE reads. The sample lists about 120,000 distinct CDR3 sequences, roughly 12% occurring once. Study-level results: Sensitizing to DPC left TCRs with a frequency above 1 in 1000 unaltered. A positive correlation with patch test score was found for PT1 expanded TCR counts.

The source of this sequence is a woman aged 45 to 65 with alopecia areata. Some clones in this sample may be carry-over from other donors' samples. The chain joins TRBV3-1 to TRBJ1-2; the D is unclear. The sequencing used whole blood, collected in connection with sensitization to the hapten diphenylcyclopropenone (DPC). The CDR3 is CASSQELAEPDGYTF. CDR3 nucleotide sequence: TGTGCCAGCAGCCAAGAATTGGCGGAACCCGATGGCTACACCTTC.